The 10 T cell receptor beta chains reported below all come from one sample, sequenced in a study of cytomegalovirus exposure and HLA in healthy donors. PCR used 60 Vbeta primers and 13 Jbeta primers. TCRdb's copy holds only in-frame clones and misses some; the assay was immunoSEQ multiplex PCR. The repertoire includes about 120,000 clones, over 60% of them detected once, and 3.5% to 4.5% sits in the top ten. The specimen sequenced was PBMCs. These receptor sequences come from a man aged 25 to 40 in good health and CMV-seropositive.

Worth noting for this clone: An end of the junction does not agree with germline; a read error may underlie this. The rearrangement joins TRBV4-1 to TRBJ2-6; D possibly corresponds to TRBD1 (5 bases). The CDR3 sequence is 14 residues long. Germline V gene data show CDR1 as MGHRA and CDR2 as YSYEKL. Here the CDR3 DNA reads TGCGCCAGCAGCCATGGCTCTGGGGCCAACGGCCTGACTTTC. This codes for CASSHGSGANGLTF.

V usage is TRBV5-1 and J usage is TRBJ2-7; no firm D call. This CDR3 is built from 14 residues. The germline V and J ends were trimmed by 0 bases and 3 bases, with 10 bases remaining between them. Germline lookup yields CDR1 SGHRS and CDR2 YFSETQ. The CDR3: CASSLGGRIYEQYF. CDR3 sequence (DNA): TGCGCCAGCAGCTTGGGCGGCCGGATCTACGAGCAGTACTTC.

The V gene is TRBV6-1, the J gene TRBJ2-5; TRBD1 might be the D (6 bases). The germline V gene encodes CDR1 MNHNS and CDR2 SASEGT. The CDR3 totals 15 residues. V shed 1 base and J shed 5 bases, with 14 bases lying between them. CDR3 protein: CASSEVGGARETQYF. As DNA, the CDR3 is TGTGCCAGCAGTGAAGTTGGGGGCGCGAGGGAGACCCAGTACTTC.

The rearrangement links TRBV6-1 to TRBJ2-7; TRBD1 matches at 8 bases. This CDR3 is built from 15 residues. CDR1 and CDR2 from the germline V gene are MNHNS and SASEGT. V shed 0 bases and J 2 bases; nucleotides not matched to a gene: 3. In nucleotides, the CDR3 is TGTGCCAGCAGTGAAGCTAGCAGGGGGCCCTACGAGCAGTACTTC. Translated, it gives CASSEASRGPYEQYF.

The V call is TRBV12-5, the J call TRBJ2-7, with D possibly TRBD2 on 6 matching bases. The CDR3 sequence is 11 residues long. CDR1 LGHNT and CDR2 FRNRAP come from the germline V gene. V lost 6 bases, J lost 11 bases, and 14 bases lay in between. CDR3 sequence reads: CASGDHGGEYF. In DNA form, the CDR3 reads TGTGCTAGTGGCGACCACGGAGGGGAGTACTTC.

The chain combines TRBV6-1 with TRBJ1-2; D might be TRBD1 (5 bases). Between the trimmed V and J ends, which lost 2 bases and 4 bases, there was a span of 17 bases. The length of the CDR3 is 16 residues. Per germline, CDR1 MNHNS and CDR2 SASEGT. The CDR3: CASSERGPAGPYGYTF. CDR3 bases: TGTGCCAGCAGTGAAAGGGGCCCGGCAGGGCCCTATGGCTACACCTTC.

This clone showed up just once. Written as DNA, the CDR3 is TGTGCCAGCAGCCTACTTCATCAACAGGGGGCCGGGGAGCTGTTTTTT. It specifies CASSLLHQQGAGELFF. The J gene is TRBJ2-2, the V gene TRBV7-3; TRBD1 matches at 8 bases. After removal of 5 bases from V and 6 bases from J, the junction contained 11 bases not matched to a gene. Germline CDR1 reads SGHTA; CDR2 reads FQGTGA. This CDR3 is 16 amino acids long.

This chain uses TRBV5-1 with TRBJ2-7; TRBD1 agrees at 8 bases. Germline values: CDR1 SGHRS, CDR2 YFSETQ. This CDR3 region has 14 residues. V was pared by 4 bases and J by 2 bases, with 5 bases of the junction left unmatched. CDR3 nucleotides: TGCGCCAGCAGCCCGGACAGGGCAACCTACGAGCAGTACTTC. This translates into CASSPDRATYEQYF.

The rearrangement links TRBV11-2 to TRBJ2-7; 7 nucleotides agree with TRBD1. Germline lookup yields CDR1 SGHAT and CDR2 FQNNGV. The CDR3 consists of 16 residues. V lost 1 base, J lost 4 bases, and 10 bases stayed unmatched. The CDR3 sequence is CASSLGWGQSGYEQYF. The CDR3 coding sequence is TGTGCCAGCAGCTTAGGTTGGGGACAGTCGGGATACGAGCAGTACTTC.

V is TRBV6-5 and J is TRBJ2-7; TRBD1 matches 7 bases. The V gene's germline CDR1 is MNHEY and CDR2 SVGAGI. V was pared by 5 bases and J by 2 bases, with 6 bases of the junction left unmatched. The CDR3 is 14 amino acids. As DNA, the CDR3 is TGTGCCAGCAGTGGTACAGGGGCGCCCTACGAGCAGTACTTC. It is translated as CASSGTGAPYEQYF.